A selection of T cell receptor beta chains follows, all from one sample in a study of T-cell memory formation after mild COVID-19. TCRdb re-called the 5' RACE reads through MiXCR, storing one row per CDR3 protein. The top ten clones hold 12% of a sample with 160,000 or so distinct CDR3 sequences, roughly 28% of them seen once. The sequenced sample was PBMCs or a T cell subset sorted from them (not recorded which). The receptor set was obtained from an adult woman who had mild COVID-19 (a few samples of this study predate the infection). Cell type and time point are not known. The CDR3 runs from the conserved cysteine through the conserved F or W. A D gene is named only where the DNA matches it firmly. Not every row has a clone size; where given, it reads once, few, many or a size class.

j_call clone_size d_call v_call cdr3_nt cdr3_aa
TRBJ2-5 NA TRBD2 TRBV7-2 TGTGCCAGCAGCTTAGTAGCGCTAGCGGTCAAAAATCAGGAGACCCAGTACTTC CASSLVALAVKNQETQYF
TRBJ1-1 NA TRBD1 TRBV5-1 TGCGCCAGCAGCTTGGAAACAGGGGGCTCTGAAGCTTTCTTT CASSLETGGSEAFF
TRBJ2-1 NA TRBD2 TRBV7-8 TGTGCCAGCAGCTTAGCTAGCGGGAGTAAGTATGAGCAGTTCTTC CASSLASGSKYEQFF
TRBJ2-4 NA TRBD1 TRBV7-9 TGTGCCAGCAGCCCCTCAGGGGGCCGGGACATTCAGTACTTC CASSPSGGRDIQYF
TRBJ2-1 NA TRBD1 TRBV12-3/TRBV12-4 TGTGCCAGCAGGGGGACAGGGAGCTCCTACAATGAGCAGTTCTTC CASRGTGSSYNEQFF
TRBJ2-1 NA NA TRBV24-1 TGTGCCACCAGCAGGACAAGTGGGGCCGGGGAGCAGTTCTTC CATSRTSGAGEQFF
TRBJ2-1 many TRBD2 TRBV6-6 TGTGCCAGCAGTAAGACTAGCGGGAGAAGGAACAATGAGCAGTTCTTC CASSKTSGRRNNEQFF
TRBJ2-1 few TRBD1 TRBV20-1 TGCAGTGCTAGAGATGTGACAGGGGGACACAATGAGCAGTTCTTC CSARDVTGGHNEQFF
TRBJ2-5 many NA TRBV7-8 TGTGCCAGCAGCTTATACCAGCAAGAGACCCAGTACTTC CASSLYQQETQYF
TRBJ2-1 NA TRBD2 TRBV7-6 TGTGCCAGCAGCTTAGCGGGGACTAGCGGGGGCGCTTACAATGAGCAGTTCTTC CASSLAGTSGGAYNEQFF
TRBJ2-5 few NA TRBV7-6 TGTGCCAGCAGCCCGGGTGTGGGTGGGGGCGAAGAGACCCAGTACTTC CASSPGVGGGEETQYF